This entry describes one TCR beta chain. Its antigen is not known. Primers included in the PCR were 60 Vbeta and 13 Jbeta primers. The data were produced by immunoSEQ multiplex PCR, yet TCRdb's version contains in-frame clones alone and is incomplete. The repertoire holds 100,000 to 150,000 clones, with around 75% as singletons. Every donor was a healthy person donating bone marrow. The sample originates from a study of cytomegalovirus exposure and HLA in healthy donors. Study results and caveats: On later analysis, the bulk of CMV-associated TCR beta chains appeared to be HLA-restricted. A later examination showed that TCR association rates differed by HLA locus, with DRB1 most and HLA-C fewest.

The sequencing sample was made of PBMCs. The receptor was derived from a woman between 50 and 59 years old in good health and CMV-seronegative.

The CDR3 nucleotides read TGTGCCAGCAGTTGGGGGGTTGCCACCGGGGAGCTGTTTTTT. Amino acid sequence: CASSWGVATGELFF. J is TRBJ2-2 and V is TRBV27; D possibly corresponds to TRBD2 (6 bases). CDR3 length equals 14 residues. Trimming cost V 4 bases and J 4 bases, with 10 bases left between them. In germline, CDR1 is MNHEY, CDR2 SMNVEV (reference sequence).